Listed here are 8 T cell receptor beta chains from one sample, sequenced in a study of shared clonotypes between healthy human individuals (dated by TCRdb to the early 2020s). The library was made by the immunoSEQ multiplex PCR assay. As stored in TCRdb, this immuneACCESS dataset retains in-frame rearrangements with V and J assigned. A fraction of the clones does not appear; measured against another copy, unresolved V genes explain less than half of the discrepancy, and the remainder lacks a known reason. The table for this sample lists about 980,000 clones; over 60% of them were counted only once. Roughly 1.5% of the sample is held by the ten biggest clonotypes. Sequencing was performed on memory CD4+ T cells sorted from blood. What the cell subset or site label conveys for this sample: CD45RA-negative fraction. These receptors all come from a man between 18 and 29 years old in good health.

V gene TRBV5-8 combines with J gene TRBJ1-3; D gene ambiguous. Germline-derived CDR1 and CDR2 are SGHTS and YDEGEE. The CDR3 is 14 amino acids. Between the trimmed V and J ends, which lost 0 bases and 2 bases, there was a span of 6 bases. CDR3 sequence reads: CASSLDYPGNTIYF. The CDR3 bases are TGTGCCAGCAGCTTGGACTACCCTGGAAACACCATATATTTT.

The chain joins TRBV29-1 to TRBJ1-2; 8 nucleotides align to TRBD1. This CDR3 is 15 amino acids long. The V segment lost 6 bases and the J segment 6 bases; nucleotides outside the gene matches: 15. CDR1 is SQVTM and CDR2 is ANQGSEA in the germline V gene. CDR3 bases: TGCAGCGTCGATCCAGGGGGCGCATGGGAAAATGGCTACACCTTC. Its protein product is CSVDPGGAWENGYTF.

As regards this clone: The sample carries other DNA sequences with the same CDR3. The V and J genes are TRBV29-1 and TRBJ2-1, with D possibly matching TRBD2 (6 bases). With 4 bases removed from V and 3 bases from J, the gap between germline ends came to 7 bases. Germline lookup yields CDR1 SQVTM and CDR2 ANQGSEA. The CDR3 is 12 residues long. The CDR3 DNA is TGCAGCGTTGGGAGGGGCTACAATGAGCAGTTCTTC. Its translation is CSVGRGYNEQFF.

V usage is TRBV25-1 and J usage is TRBJ2-7; 11 bases fit TRBD2. The CDR3 extends over 17 amino acids. Trimming took 4 bases from V and 3 from J; bases not matched to a gene: 11. Germline V gives CDR1 MGHDK, CDR2 SYGVNS. This CDR3 reads CASSGGLSGTSGYEQYF. CDR3 in DNA: TGTGCCAGCAGTGGCGGATTGTCCGGGACTAGCGGCTACGAGCAGTACTTC.

Regarding this clone: This specimen includes other DNA sequences encoding the same CDR3. The rearrangement uses TRBV5-1 and TRBJ1-6; TRBD1 aligns across 9 bases. V lost 4 bases and J lost 7; bases outside the gene matches: 3. The CDR3 totals 14 residues. Germline V gene sequence: CDR1 SGHRS, CDR2 YFSETQ. The CDR3 nucleotides read TGCGCCAGCAGCCGACAGGGGGGGAATTCACCCCTCCACTTT. It encodes CASSRQGGNSPLHF.

The chain couples TRBV5-1 to TRBJ1-4; 7 bases fit TRBD1. The CDR3 is made up of 14 amino acids. CDR1 is SGHRS and CDR2 is YFSETQ in the germline V gene. V lost 4 bases and J lost 8; bases outside the gene matches: 8. The CDR3 here is CASSPQGKKEKLFF. The CDR3 DNA follows: TGCGCCAGCAGCCCACAGGGGAAGAAGGAAAAACTGTTTTTT.

This clone was detected once. This chain joins TRBV5-1 and TRBJ2-1, with D perhaps matching TRBD2 (6 bases). The germline gives CDR1 SGHRS, CDR2 YFSETQ. Trimming shortened V by 0 bases and J by 4 bases, and 14 bases separated the two germline ends. This CDR3 spans 16 amino acids. CDR3 loop: CASSLAGSTQYNEQFF. CDR3 in DNA: TGCGCCAGCAGCTTGGCCGGGAGTACCCAGTACAATGAGCAGTTCTTC.

The J gene is TRBJ2-4, the V gene TRBV30; possibly TRBD1 for D (6 bases). This CDR3 has 16 amino acids. Per germline, CDR1 GTSNPN and CDR2 SVGIG (reference sequence). The ends were cut back, 5 bases at V and 6 bases at J, with 23 bases in the middle. CDR3 in DNA: TGTGCCTGGGTCAGAGATCACAGGGAGCTGGGAAACATTCAGTACTTC. Its translation is CAWVRDHRELGNIQYF.